This TCR beta chain was recorded in a study of PD-L1 blockade in urothelial cancer. Study-wide background: Individuals in the cohort had been given 0 to 3 earlier chemotherapy regimens.

It was locally advanced or metastatic urothelial carcinoma that patients had. This clone was found once. What it binds is not known. Clones were read by immunoSEQ multiplex PCR, and TCRdb kept only the in-frame ones, dropping some. The sample yields some 71,000 clones, around 90% seen once. General study points: Sub-median blood TCR clonality before treatment predicted longer survival.

The CDR3 sequence is 15 residues long. J gave up 9 bases and V 5 bases, and 13 bases lay outside the gene matches. Germline V gives CDR1 SGHNT, CDR2 YYREEE (reference sequence). This receptor was taken from a man aged 55-75 years with urothelial cancer. The sample was PBMCs, taken around atezolizumab (anti-PD-L1) treatment. This chain links TRBV5-4 with TRBJ2-1; TRBD2 matches 8 bases. The CDR3 DNA reads as TGTGCCAGCAGGCGGGGGGACCAATCTCGCCGTGAGCAGTTCTTC. Translation gives CASRRGDQSRREQFF. The full variable domain, rest sourced from reference TRBV5-4 and TRBJ2-1, is ETGVTQSPTHLIKTRGQQVTLRCSSQSGHNTVSWYQQALGQGPQFIFQYYREEENGRGNFPPRFSGLQFPNYSSELNVNALELDDSALYLCASRRGDQSRREQFFGPGTRLTVL.